The T cell receptor (beta chain) under discussion was sequenced for a study of CD8 T cells in ankylosing spondylitis. Points from the study as a whole: In ankylosing spondylitis patients, matched synovial fluid reportedly showed significant enrichment of disease-linked clones. Disease-linked clones bore a CD8+ phenotype, appearing relatively rarely in peripheral blood. Before this, some motif variants had been reported in reactive arthritis synovial fluid and blood. Apparently characteristic of ankylosing spondylitis blood was a TCR beta motif (roughly eight highly homologous variants).

Libraries of TCR beta came from quantitative 5'-RACE with molecular barcodes. From the 5' RACE reads, TCRdb called clonotypes with MiXCR, one entry per CDR3 protein. Of fewer than 500,000 distinct CDR3 sequences listed, around 20% are singletons. This clonotype was detected many times. No antigen is known for it. Germline CDR1 MDHEN, CDR2 SYDVKM. V gave up 4 bases and J gave up 3 bases; unmatched junction bases: 10. This CDR3 region has 19 residues. The clonotype comes from a male donor with ankylosing spondylitis. The V call is TRBV28, the J call TRBJ2-3; 16 bases fit TRBD2. Sequenced: blood, either unsorted or a sorted T cell fraction (not recorded which). The CDR3 region has the DNA TGTGCCAGCAGTTACTTAGGGACTAGCGGGAGGGCCCGGACAGATACGCAGTATTTT. It is translated as CASSYLGTSGRARTDTQYF.